This is a list of T cell receptor beta chains from one sample in a study of CDR3 diversity in severe acne. TCRdb reprocessed the PCR reads via MiXCR and lists one record per CDR3 protein. This sample has roughly 79,000 distinct CDR3 sequences, with 45% to 50% found just once. The specimen sequenced was blood. These receptors were collected from a male donor with severe acne vulgaris. The CDR3 runs from the conserved cysteine through the conserved F or W. Each record gives: clone size, D gene, V gene, J gene, CDR3 DNA, CDR3 protein. A D gene is named only where the DNA matches it firmly. Some rows mark clone size as missing; the rest say once, few, many or name a class of expanded clone.

>many|TRBD2|TRBV9|TRBJ2-7
TGTGCCAGCAGCGTATCGCGGGAGGGCCCCACCTACGAGCAGTACTTC
CASSVSREGPTYEQYF
>NA|TRBD1|TRBV7-6|TRBJ2-5
TGTGCCAGCAGCTTAGAGACGGACAGGGGCGGAGAGACCCAGTACTTC
CASSLETDRGGETQYF
>NA|NA|TRBV9|TRBJ2-5
TGTGCCAGCAGCGTAGAGGGCAGTCGCTGGGAGGAGACCCAGTACTTC
CASSVEGSRWEETQYF
>NA|NA|TRBV12-3/TRBV12-4|TRBJ1-3
TGTGCCAGCAGTTTGGAGAGAATGACTGGAAACACCATATTTTTT
CASSLERMTGNTIFF
>many|NA|TRBV5-1|TRBJ1-6
TGCGCCAGCAGACTAGAGGGGCTGAGTTCACCCCTCCACTTT
CASRLEGLSSPLHF
>NA|TRBD2|TRBV25-1|TRBJ2-1
TGTGCCAGCAGTGATTCTGTAGTGACTAGCGGGAGCCAGGATGAGCAGTTCTTC
CASSDSVVTSGSQDEQFF
>many|NA|TRBV6-1|TRBJ2-3
TGTGCCAGCAGTGAAGCCCGAGGGGGGCACGATACGCAGTATTTT
CASSEARGGHDTQYF
>NA|NA|TRBV7-3|TRBJ1-1
TGTGCCAGCAGCCCCGGACACCAGAACACTGAAGCTTTCTTT
CASSPGHQNTEAFF
>many|TRBD2|TRBV7-2|TRBJ2-1
TGTGCCAGCAGCCCTCAAATACTAGCGGGAGGCCGGGAGCAGTTCTTC
CASSPQILAGGREQFF
>few|NA|TRBV29-1|TRBJ2-2
TGCAGCGTTCCCCAAGGGGAGCTGTTTTTT
CSVPQGELFF
>many|TRBD2|TRBV9|TRBJ2-1
TGTGCCAGCAGCGTAGGGACTAGCGGGATTTACAATGAGCAGTTCTTC
CASSVGTSGIYNEQFF
>few|TRBD2|TRBV24-1|TRBJ2-1
TGTGCCACCAGTGATTTGGGACTAGCGGACAATGAGCAGTTCTTC
CATSDLGLADNEQFF
>NA|TRBD2|TRBV4-3|TRBJ2-7
TGCGCCAGCAGCCAAGGGTTCGGGACTAGCGGGAGAAGTGGGCAGTACTTC
CASSQGFGTSGRSGQYF
>NA|NA|TRBV28|TRBJ2-5
TGTGCCAGCAGCCAAGGGCGCAGGGGGAGGGAGACACAGTACTTC
CASSQGRRGRETQYF
>NA|TRBD2|TRBV7-8|TRBJ2-7
TGTGCCAGCAGCTTGACTAGCGGGAGAGACCCTCGCTACGAGCAGTACTTC
CASSLTSGRDPRYEQYF
>NA|NA|TRBV7-9|TRBJ2-5
TGTGCCAGCAGCTTAGCAGGGGACGGAGAGACCCAGTACTTC
CASSLAGDGETQYF
>NA|NA|TRBV9|TRBJ2-5
TGTGCCAGCAGCGTAGACGGCAGGGCTCAAGAGACCCAGTACTTC
CASSVDGRAQETQYF
>few|NA|TRBV28|TRBJ1-6
TGTGCCAGCAGTTTATTAACAGAAAATTCACCCCTCCACTTT
CASSLLTENSPLHF
>NA|NA|TRBV7-2|TRBJ2-5
NA
CASSLRRANEKLFFGSGTQYF
>few|NA|TRBV11-2|TRBJ1-1
TGTGCCAGCAGCTTAAGTATGGGTCTGAACACTGAAGCTTTCTTT
CASSLSMGLNTEAFF
>few|NA|TRBV29-1|TRBJ2-4
TGCAGCGTTGAGAAGAGAGGGATTCAGTACTTC
CSVEKRGIQYF
>NA|TRBD2|TRBV20-1|TRBJ2-5
TGCAGTGCAACGAGCGGGAGGTACCAAGAGACCCAGTACTTC
CSATSGRYQETQYF
>few|NA|TRBV12-3/TRBV12-4|TRBJ1-1
TGTGCCAGCCGGCCCCGGACACGGGTGGCGAACACTGAAGCTTTCTTT
CASRPRTRVANTEAFF
>NA|NA|TRBV6-5|TRBJ1-2
TGTGCCAGCAGTTACTTAGGACCGCTATATGGCTACACCTTC
CASSYLGPLYGYTF
>many|TRBD1|TRBV7-3|TRBJ2-3
TGTGCCAGCAGCAAGGGACAGCCATTCACAGATACGCAGTATTTT
CASSKGQPFTDTQYF
>NA|NA|TRBV20-1|TRBJ1-5
TGCAGTGCTAAGGACGGATATAGCAATCAGCCCCAGCATTTT
CSAKDGYSNQPQHF
>many|NA|TRBV19|TRBJ2-7
TGTGCCAGTAGTAACGGGGCCTCCAGCTCCTACGAGCAGTACTTC
CASSNGASSSYEQYF
>NA|TRBD2|TRBV9|TRBJ2-3
TGTGCCAGCAGCGTAGTTGCGGGAGTGGTCACAGATACGCAGTATTTT
CASSVVAGVVTDTQYF
>few|NA|TRBV5-8|TRBJ1-4
TGTGCCAGCAGCTTCCGGAGTGGGGAGACTAATGAAAAACTGTTTTTT
CASSFRSGETNEKLFF
>NA|NA|TRBV6-2/TRBV6-3|TRBJ1-5
TGTGCCAGCACGATCGACAGCTATAGCAATCAGCCCCAGCATTTT
CASTIDSYSNQPQHF
>NA|NA|TRBV10-3|TRBJ2-7
TGTGCCATCAGTGAGTCGACAGTAGTCTACGAGCAGTACTTC
CAISESTVVYEQYF
>NA|NA|TRBV20-1|TRBJ1-2
TGCAGTGCCCCCCGAGGCTATGGCTACACCTTC
CSAPRGYGYTF
>NA|NA|TRBV5-1|TRBJ2-2
TGCGCCAGCAGCTTGGAGCCGGGGACTGGTGGGGAGCTGTTTTTT
CASSLEPGTGGELFF
>NA|TRBD1|TRBV25-1|TRBJ1-1
TGTGCCAGCGTGGACAGGGACGGCCCTGAAGCTTTCTTT
CASVDRDGPEAFF
>NA|TRBD2|TRBV6-6|TRBJ2-1
TGTGCCAGCAGTTACCCAAAGCGGGGGGGTGGCAATGAGCAGTTCTTC
CASSYPKRGGGNEQFF
>many|TRBD2|TRBV20-1|TRBJ2-5
TGCAGTGCTAAACCGCGGGAGGCCGCAAAGACCCAGTACTTC
CSAKPREAAKTQYF
>few|NA|TRBV25-1|TRBJ2-2
TGTGCCAGCAGTGAATCAAAGGGGGCGAACACCGGGGAGCTGTTTTTT
CASSESKGANTGELFF
>many|NA|TRBV15|TRBJ2-7
TGTGCCACCAGCAGATCCGGGACCCGGGCCTACGAGCAGTACTTC
CATSRSGTRAYEQYF
>few|NA|TRBV15|TRBJ2-2
TGTGCCACCAGCTCCCCCGGGGAGCTGTTTTTT
CATSSPGELFF
>NA|NA|TRBV29-1|TRBJ2-7
TGCAGCGTTGAAAGTCGCTCCTACGAGCAGTACTTC
CSVESRSYEQYF